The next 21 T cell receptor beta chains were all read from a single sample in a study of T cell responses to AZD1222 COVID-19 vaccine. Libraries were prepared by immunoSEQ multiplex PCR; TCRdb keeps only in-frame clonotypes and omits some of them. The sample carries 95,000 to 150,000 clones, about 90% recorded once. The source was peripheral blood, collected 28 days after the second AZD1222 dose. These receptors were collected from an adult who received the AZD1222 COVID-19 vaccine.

CDR3 sequence: CASSLLGSSIQYF. CDR3 DNA sequence: TGTGCCAGCAGTTTATTAGGGTCTAGCATTCAGTACTTC. The V call is TRBV28, the J call TRBJ2-4, with D unclear. The V end lost 1 base, the J end lost 9 bases, and 10 bases lay between the germline ends. CDR3 size: 13 residues. CDR1 and CDR2 (germline): MDHEN, SYDVKM.

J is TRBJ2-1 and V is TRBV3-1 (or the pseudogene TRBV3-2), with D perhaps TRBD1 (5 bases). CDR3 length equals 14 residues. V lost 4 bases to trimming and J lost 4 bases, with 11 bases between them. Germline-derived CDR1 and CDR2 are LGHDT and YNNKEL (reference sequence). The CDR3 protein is CASSPLHRYNEQFF. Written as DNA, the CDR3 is TGTGCCAGCAGCCCCCTTCACAGGTACAATGAGCAGTTCTTC.

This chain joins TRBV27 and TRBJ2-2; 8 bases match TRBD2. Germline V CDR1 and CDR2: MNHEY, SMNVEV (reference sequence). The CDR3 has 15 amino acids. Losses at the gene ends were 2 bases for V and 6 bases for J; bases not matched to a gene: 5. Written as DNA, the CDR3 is TGTGCCAGCAGTTTAGGACTAGCTGGACCCGGGGAGCTGTTTTTT. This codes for CASSLGLAGPGELFF.

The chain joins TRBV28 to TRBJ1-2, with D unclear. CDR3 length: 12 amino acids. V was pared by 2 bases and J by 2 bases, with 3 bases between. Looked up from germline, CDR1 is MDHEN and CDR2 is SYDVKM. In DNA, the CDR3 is TGTGCCAGCAGTTTAAGCAACTATGGCTACACCTTC. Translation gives CASSLSNYGYTF.

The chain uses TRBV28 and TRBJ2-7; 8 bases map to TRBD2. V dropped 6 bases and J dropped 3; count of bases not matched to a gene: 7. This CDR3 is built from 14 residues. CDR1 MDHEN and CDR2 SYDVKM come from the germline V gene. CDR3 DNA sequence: TGTGCCAGCAGCCGGGCCGGGAGGGGCTACGAGCAGTACTTC. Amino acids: CASSRAGRGYEQYF.

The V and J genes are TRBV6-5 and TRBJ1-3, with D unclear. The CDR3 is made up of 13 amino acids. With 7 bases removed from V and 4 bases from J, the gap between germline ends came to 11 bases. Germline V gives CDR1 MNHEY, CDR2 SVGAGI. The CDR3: CASILMGGNTIYF. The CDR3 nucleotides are TGTGCCAGCATTCTCATGGGAGGAAACACCATATATTTT.

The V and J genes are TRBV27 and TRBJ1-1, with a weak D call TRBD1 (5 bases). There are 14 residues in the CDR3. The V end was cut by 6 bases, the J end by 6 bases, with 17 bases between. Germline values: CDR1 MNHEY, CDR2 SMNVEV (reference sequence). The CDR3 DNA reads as TGTGCCAGCAGCATGGACACGATCGCGGCTGAAGCTTTCTTT. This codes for CASSMDTIAAEAFF.

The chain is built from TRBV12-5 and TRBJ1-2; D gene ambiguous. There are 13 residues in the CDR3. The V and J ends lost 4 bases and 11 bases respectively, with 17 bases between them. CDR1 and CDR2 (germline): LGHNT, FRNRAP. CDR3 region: CASGSLGQLRYTF. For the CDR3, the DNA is TGTGCTAGTGGTTCCCTCGGGCAGCTTAGGTACACCTTC. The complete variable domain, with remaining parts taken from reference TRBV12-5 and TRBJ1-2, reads DARVTQTPRHKVTEMGQEVTMRCQPILGHNTVFWYRQTMMQGLELLAYFRNRAPLDDSGMPKDRFSAEMPDATLATLKIQPSEPRDSAVYFCASGSLGQLRYTFGSGTRLTVV.

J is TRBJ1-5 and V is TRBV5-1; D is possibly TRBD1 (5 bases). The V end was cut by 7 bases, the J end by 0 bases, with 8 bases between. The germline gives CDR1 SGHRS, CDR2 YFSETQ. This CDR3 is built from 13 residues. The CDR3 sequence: CASARDSNQPQHF. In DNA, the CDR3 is TGCGCCAGCGCCAGGGATAGCAATCAGCCCCAGCATTTT.

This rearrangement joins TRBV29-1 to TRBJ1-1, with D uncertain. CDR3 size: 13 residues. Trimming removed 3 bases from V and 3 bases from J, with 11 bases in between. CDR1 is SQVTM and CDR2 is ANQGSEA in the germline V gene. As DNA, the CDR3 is TGCAGCGTTGAGCGTCGCCTGGACACTGAAGCTTTCTTT. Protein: CSVERRLDTEAFF.

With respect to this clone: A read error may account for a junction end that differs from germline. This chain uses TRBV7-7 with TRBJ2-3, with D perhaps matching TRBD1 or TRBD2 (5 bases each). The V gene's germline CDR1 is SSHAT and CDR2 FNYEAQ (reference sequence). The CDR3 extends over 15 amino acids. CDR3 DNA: TGTGCTAGCAGCCCCATGGTGAGGGGAGCAGATACGCAGTATTTT. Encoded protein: CASSPMVRGADTQYF.

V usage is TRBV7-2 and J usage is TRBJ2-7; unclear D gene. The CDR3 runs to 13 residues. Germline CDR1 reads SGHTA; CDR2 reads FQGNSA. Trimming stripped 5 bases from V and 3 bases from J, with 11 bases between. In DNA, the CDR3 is TGTGCCAGCAGCCCCTCGAAGGGCTACGAGCAGTACTTC. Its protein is CASSPSKGYEQYF.

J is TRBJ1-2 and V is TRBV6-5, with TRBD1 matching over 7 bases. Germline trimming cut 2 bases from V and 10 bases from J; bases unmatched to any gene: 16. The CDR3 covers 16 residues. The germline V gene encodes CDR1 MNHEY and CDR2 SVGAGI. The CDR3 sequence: CASSYTLLSGTVDYTF. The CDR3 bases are TGTGCCAGCAGTTACACCTTACTTTCAGGGACAGTTGACTACACCTTC.

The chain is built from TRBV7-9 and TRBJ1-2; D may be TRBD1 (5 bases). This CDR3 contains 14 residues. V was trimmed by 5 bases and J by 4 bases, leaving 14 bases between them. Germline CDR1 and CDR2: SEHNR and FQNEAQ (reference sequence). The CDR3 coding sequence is TGTGCCAGCAGCCCTCCGGGACTGATCTATGGCTACACCTTC. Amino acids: CASSPPGLIYGYTF. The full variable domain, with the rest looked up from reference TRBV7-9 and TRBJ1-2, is DTGVSQNPRHKITKRGQNVTFRCDPISEHNRLYWYRQTLGQGPEFLTYFQNEAQLEKSRLLSDRFSAERPKGSFSTLEIQRTEQGDSAMYLCASSPPGLIYGYTFGSGTRLTVV.

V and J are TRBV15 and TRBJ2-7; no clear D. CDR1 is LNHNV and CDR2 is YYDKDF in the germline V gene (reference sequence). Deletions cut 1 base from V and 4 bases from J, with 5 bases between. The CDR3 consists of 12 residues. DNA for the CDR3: TGTGCCACCAGCAGAGGTTTTTACGAGCAGTACTTC. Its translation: CATSRGFYEQYF.

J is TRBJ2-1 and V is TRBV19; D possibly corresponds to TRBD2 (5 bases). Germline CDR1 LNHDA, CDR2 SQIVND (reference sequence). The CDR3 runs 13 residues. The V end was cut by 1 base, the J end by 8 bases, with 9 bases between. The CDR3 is CASSIVDSDEQFF. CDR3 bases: TGTGCCAGTAGTATAGTTGATAGCGATGAGCAGTTCTTC.

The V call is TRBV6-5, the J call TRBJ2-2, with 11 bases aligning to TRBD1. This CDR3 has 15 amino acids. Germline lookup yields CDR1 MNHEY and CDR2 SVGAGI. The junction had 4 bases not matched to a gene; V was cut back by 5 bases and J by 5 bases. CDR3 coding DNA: TGTGCCAGCAGTCTTGGACAGGGGGCGACCGGGGAGCTGTTTTTT. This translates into CASSLGQGATGELFF.

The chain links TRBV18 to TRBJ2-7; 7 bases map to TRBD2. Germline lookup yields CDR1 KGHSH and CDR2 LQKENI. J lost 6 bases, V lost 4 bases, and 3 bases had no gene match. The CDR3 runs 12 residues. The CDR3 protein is CASSQGRGEQYF. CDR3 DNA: TGTGCCAGCTCACAGGGGAGGGGCGAGCAGTACTTC.

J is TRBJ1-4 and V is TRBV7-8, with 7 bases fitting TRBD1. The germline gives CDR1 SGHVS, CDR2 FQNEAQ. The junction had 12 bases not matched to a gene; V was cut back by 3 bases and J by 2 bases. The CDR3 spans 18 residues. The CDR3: CASSFRGQAYGTNEKLFF. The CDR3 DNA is TGTGCCAGCAGCTTCAGAGGACAGGCCTATGGTACTAATGAAAAACTGTTTTTT.

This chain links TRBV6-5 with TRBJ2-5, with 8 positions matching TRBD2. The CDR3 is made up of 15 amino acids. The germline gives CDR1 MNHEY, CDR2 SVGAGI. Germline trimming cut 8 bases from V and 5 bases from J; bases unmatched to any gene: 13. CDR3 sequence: CASGGLAGPRETQYF. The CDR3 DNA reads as TGTGCCAGCGGGGGGCTAGCGGGCCCCAGGGAGACCCAGTACTTC.

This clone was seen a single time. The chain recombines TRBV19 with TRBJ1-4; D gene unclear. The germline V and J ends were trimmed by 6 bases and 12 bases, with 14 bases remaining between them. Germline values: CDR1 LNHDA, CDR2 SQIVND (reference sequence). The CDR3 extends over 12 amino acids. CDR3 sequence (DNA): TGTGCCAGTAGCTCACACCTCGGGGAACTGTTTTTT. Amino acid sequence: CASSSHLGELFF.